The rows below give T cell receptor beta chains drawn from one sample of a study of blood T cell repertoires in COVID-19. Profiling relied on immunoSEQ multiplex PCR, and the TCRdb table lists in-frame clones only, not all of them. The repertoire holds approximately 190,000 clones, with about 86% as singletons. Sample: PBMCs or T cells enriched from blood (not recorded which). The source of these receptors is a man aged 40-50 years who had recovered from COVID-19. The CDR3 runs from the conserved cysteine through the conserved F or W. D genes are given only for firm matches. Size is stated for part of the rows, as once, few or many counts, or as a class when the clone is expanded.

TRBV3-1/TRBV3-2	TRBJ2-5	.	.	CASSQGVGLAETQYF	TGTGCCAGCAGCCAAGGCGTGGGGCTAGCGGAGACCCAGTACTTC
TRBV5-1	TRBJ1-1	.	.	CASSLNGAEAFF	TGCGCCAGCAGCTTGAACGGAGCTGAAGCTTTCTTT
TRBV29-1	TRBJ1-5	TRBD1	few	CSVGTGAGQPQHF	TGCAGCGTCGGGACAGGGGCGGGTCAGCCCCAGCATTTT
TRBV11-1	TRBJ2-1	.	.	CASSLAAGEGRNEQFF	TGTGCCAGCAGCTTAGCAGCAGGGGAGGGAAGGAATGAGCAGTTCTTC
TRBV5-4	TRBJ2-2	.	.	CASSLGTPGTGELFF	TGTGCCAGCAGCTTGGGAACCCCCGGCACCGGGGAGCTGTTTTTT
TRBV12-3/TRBV12-4	TRBJ1-2	.	.	CASSKTGKSGYTF	TGTGCCAGCAGTAAAACAGGGAAAAGCGGCTACACCTTC
TRBV12-3/TRBV12-4	TRBJ1-2	TRBD1	.	CASSPGQGRGYTF	TGTGCCAGCAGCCCTGGACAGGGTCGGGGCTACACCTTC
TRBV2	TRBJ2-1	.	.	CASSEGGNEQFF	TGTGCCAGCAGCGAGGGGGGGAATGAGCAGTTCTTC
TRBV5-6	TRBJ1-6	TRBD1	.	CASSSDRNSPLHF	TGTGCCAGCAGCTCGGACAGGAATTCACCCCTCCACTTT
TRBV25-1	TRBJ1-2	.	.	CASSEPSGAGGPYGYTF	TGTGCCAGCAGTGAACCCTCTGGGGCAGGCGGCCCCTATGGCTACACCTTC
TRBV3-1/TRBV3-2	TRBJ1-1	.	.	CASTQRTQNTEAFF	TGTGCCAGCACCCAGAGGACACAGAACACTGAAGCTTTCTTT
TRBV7-9	TRBJ1-2	.	.	CASSLIRGIWNYGYTF	TGTGCCAGCAGCTTAATTAGGGGGATTTGGAACTATGGCTACACCTTC
TRBV19	TRBJ2-3	TRBD2	.	CASRTSGGLTDTQYF	TGTGCCAGTAGGACTAGCGGGGGCCTTACAGATACGCAGTATTTT
TRBV7-9	TRBJ2-3	TRBD1	.	CASSPMDRASTDTQYF	TGTGCCAGCAGTCCGATGGACAGGGCTAGCACAGATACGCAGTATTTT
TRBV9	TRBJ1-2	.	.	CASSPTGGAVYGYTF	TGTGCCAGCAGCCCGACGGGGGGCGCAGTCTATGGCTACACCTTC
TRBV11-2	TRBJ2-1	TRBD1	.	CASSLRTGLINEQFF	TGTGCCAGCAGCTTACGGACAGGGCTTATCAATGAGCAGTTCTTC
TRBV29-1	TRBJ1-2	.	.	CSVVLEFGYTF	TGCAGCGTTGTATTGGAGTTCGGCTACACCTTC
TRBV2	TRBJ1-1	.	.	CASSKGVSEAFF	TGTGCCAGCAGTAAGGGGGTCTCTGAAGCTTTCTTT
TRBV21-1	TRBJ1-1	.	.	CASPPTPGRTEAFF	TGTGCCAGTCCTCCAACGCCCGGGAGGACTGAAGCTTTCTTT
TRBV6-6	TRBJ1-2	.	.	CASSYSMGSQTF	TGTGCCAGCAGTTACTCGATGGGCAGCCAAACCTTC
TRBV7-8	TRBJ1-1	.	.	CASEGRSTEAFF	TGTGCCAGCGAGGGTAGGAGCACTGAAGCTTTCTTT
TRBV27	TRBJ1-1	TRBD1	.	CASSLTRGRTEAFF	TGTGCCAGCAGTTTGACCAGGGGGCGTACTGAAGCTTTCTTT
TRBV27	TRBJ2-2	.	.	CASSLGVQGNTGELFF	TGTGCCAGCAGTTTAGGGGTACAGGGGAACACCGGGGAGCTGTTTTTT
TRBV30	TRBJ2-1	TRBD2	.	CAWSVRSGGANEQFF	TGTGCCTGGAGTGTAAGAAGCGGGGGGGCAAATGAGCAGTTCTTC
TRBV4-3	TRBJ1-6	.	.	CASSQNGRLNPGSPSPLHF	TGCGCCAGCAGCCAAAATGGCAGACTAAACCCGGGGAGTCCCTCACCCCTCCACTTT